This entry describes one T cell receptor beta chain. The data were taken from a study of blood T cell repertoires in COVID-19. Study-wide context: T cells, B-cell-depleted T cells, or PBMCs provided the cDNA or gDNA that served as material.

The CDR3 runs to 17 residues. The V and J ends lost 5 bases and 4 bases, in that order; junction bases with no gene match: 6. CDR1 is KGHDR and CDR2 is SFDVKD in the germline V gene. Profiling relied on immunoSEQ multiplex PCR, and the TCRdb table lists in-frame clones only, not all of them. The sample has 150,000 to 200,000 clones, around 85% seen once; the top ten hold around 8%. The sequence was collected from an older woman with acute or convalescent COVID-19. The specimen was peripheral blood. The J gene is TRBJ2-3, the V gene TRBV24-1; 15 bases align to TRBD2. In nucleotides, the CDR3 is TGTGCCACCAGTGCTTCAGGACTAGCGGGAGGGGCAGATACGCAGTATTTT. It encodes CATSASGLAGGADTQYF.